The next 8 T cell receptor beta chains were all read from a single sample in a study of tumor and adjacent non-tumor tissue in lung cancer. The library came from three nested PCR rounds adapted from ARM-PCR protocols. Each CDR3 protein gets one entry after TCRdb re-called the multiplex PCR reads with MiXCR. The sample shows some 100,000 distinct CDR3 sequences, 75% to 85% of them seen only once. RNA was extracted from bulk tissue without any cell sorting. The normal lung tissue was taken more than 3 cm from the tumor edge. The specimen was distant non-tumor lung tissue. The receptors here all came from a man in his sixties with small cell lung cancer.

V is TRBV12-3 or TRBV12-4 and J is TRBJ1-1, with D possibly being TRBD1 (6 bases). This CDR3 contains 14 residues. The V end lost 9 bases, the J end lost 1 base, and 15 bases lay between the germline ends. The CDR3 DNA reads TGTGCCAGGAGAAACAGGGAGTGGAACACTGAAGCTTTCTTT. This gives the protein CARRNREWNTEAFF.

To note about this clonotype: One end of the junction varies from germline; a read error may be responsible. The rearrangement uses TRBV20-1 and TRBJ2-1; D assignment may be TRBD1 or TRBD2 (5 bases each). The CDR3 is 13 amino acids. In germline, CDR1 is DFQATT, CDR2 SNEGSKA (reference sequence). Here the CDR3 DNA reads TGCAGTGCTAGGGGGGAGAGTTACAATGAGCAGCTTTTC. Its protein is CSARGESYNEQLF.

The chain links TRBV29-1 to TRBJ2-7, with D maybe TRBD1 (5 bases). Germline lookup yields CDR1 SQVTM and CDR2 ANQGSEA. This CDR3 contains 12 residues. CDR3 DNA: TGCAGCGCGGTGACAGCCCCTAATAAGCAGTGCGTC. Its protein is CSAVTAPNKQCV.

This clonotype showed up many times. The V and J genes are TRBV13 and TRBJ2-1, with no clear D. Germline CDR1 reads PRHDT; CDR2 reads FYEKMQ (reference sequence). The CDR3 runs 15 residues. With 5 bases removed from V and 4 bases from J, the gap between germline ends came to 15 bases. The CDR3 reads CASSPSQSLYNEQFF. The CDR3 nucleotides are TGTGCCAGCAGCCCGAGTCAGAGCTTATACAATGAGCAGTTCTTC.

On this clonotype itself: The junction departs from the called germline gene at one end, perhaps through a read error. The chain has TRBV11-2 and TRBJ2-6; D ambiguous. The CDR3 has 14 amino acids. In germline, CDR1 is SGHAT, CDR2 FQNNGV. Here the CDR3 DNA reads TGTGCTAGCAGCAAGGGATCCGTGGCCAACGTCCCGACTTTC. It encodes CASSKGSVANVPTF.

Concerning this clonotype itself: Compared with germline, one end of the junction differs, possibly owing to a read error. The CDR3 DNA follows: TGTGCCAGCACCAAAGGGGGAATTCGCTACAATGGGCAGTTCTTC. Residues: CASTKGGIRYNGQFF. V is TRBV12-3 or TRBV12-4 and J is TRBJ2-1; D is possibly TRBD1 (6 bases). This CDR3 is 15 amino acids long.

In the case of this clonotype: A much larger clone sits a single nucleotide away, making a read error possible. The chain couples TRBV7-9 to TRBJ2-2; D gene uncertain. V was pared by 9 bases and J by 9 bases, with 20 bases between. The CDR3 extends over 14 amino acids. The germline V gene has CDR1 SEHNR and CDR2 FQNEAQ (reference sequence). The CDR3 DNA sequence: TGTGCCAGTCTTAGTGGACCCTCAGCCTGGGAGCTGTTTTTT. It specifies CASLSGPSAWELFF.

A note on this clonotype: The junction shows a germline mismatch at one end, possibly a read error. This chain joins TRBV5-4 and TRBJ2-1; D is unresolved. The length of the CDR3 is 13 residues. In germline, CDR1 is SGHNT, CDR2 YYREEE (reference sequence). For the CDR3, the DNA is TGTGCCAGCAGCCCCCCGGCGGAATTTGAGCAGTCCTTC. Its protein is CASSPPAEFEQSF.